Listed below are T cell receptor beta chains from one sample, sequenced in a study of shared clonotypes between healthy human individuals. Only in-frame clones appear in the TCRdb table, and some are missing; sequencing was by immunoSEQ multiplex PCR. The sample carries some 2,100,000 clones, approximately 94% recorded once. Sequencing was performed on naive CD4+ T cells sorted from blood. These receptors all come from a young man in good health. Each CDR3 is given with its conserved first and last residue.

>15|TRBV6-5|TRBJ2-3
CASSSSRRDTDTQYF
>15|TRBV7-2|TRBJ2-5
CASSLARREQETQYF
>15|TRBV5-1|TRBJ2-3
CASSLAPGVSDTQYF
>18|TRBV30|TRBJ2-1
CAWSRGLAGVKSYNEQFF
>16|TRBV5-8|TRBJ1-6
CASSYGQGPYNSPLHF
>14|TRBV19|TRBJ2-7
CASSVSLGSYEQYF
>14|TRBV5-1|TRBJ2-7
CASITGQDIYEQYF
>14|TRBV28|TRBJ2-7
CASSLGRGFDEQYF
>15|TRBV6-1|TRBJ1-1
CASSAGQGMNTEAFF
>16|TRBV29-1|TRBJ2-3
CSVSRTSGVRTDTQYF
>19|TRBV2|TRBJ2-7
CASSDRERDLPLVSYEQYF
>18|TRBV2|TRBJ1-4
CASRPGITGVATNEKLFF
>14|TRBV28|TRBJ2-1
CASSSGGAYNEQFF
>15|TRBV5-1|TRBJ2-1
CASSLDPEPYNEQFF
>14|TRBV5-1|TRBJ2-3
CASSLGFSTDTQYF
>14|TRBV28|TRBJ1-2
CASRRRPTNYGYTF
>12|TRBV5-4|TRBJ2-3
CASSVDSYTQYF
>13|TRBV7-3|TRBJ2-7
CASAGTDNFEQYF
>13|TRBV5-1|TRBJ1-1
CASSSDRGLGAFF
>14|TRBV6-6|TRBJ1-2
CATVLSNGDYGYTF
>15|TRBV5-1|TRBJ1-4
CASSSQFLANEKLFF
>14|TRBV19|TRBJ2-7
CASRAGQGPYEQYF
>11|TRBV20-1|TRBJ2-7
CSAMGPHEQYF
>15|TRBV28|TRBJ2-5
CASSPSGGPRETQYF
>15|TRBV5-1|TRBJ1-3
CASSLEGVSGNTIYF
>14|TRBV19|TRBJ2-1
CASTRDNTYYEQFF
>16|TRBV4-1|TRBJ2-7
CASSTRKGVTLYEQYF
>18|TRBV5-8|TRBJ2-5
CASSFGLAGEWVQETQYF
>16|TRBV6-1|TRBJ1-6
CASSVGTLGANSPLHF